This T cell receptor beta chain is drawn from a study of T cells in Graves' hyperthyroidism and ophthalmopathy. In making diagnoses, clinical symptoms, serum thyroxine and TRAb, thyroid ultrasound and orbital computed tomography were all used. What was amplified from RNA transcripts were TCR beta CDR3 regions. The primer set for the first-round RT-PCR of the TCR CDR3 was HTBI. TCRdb re-derived calls from the multiplex PCR reads in MiXCR, one entry per CDR3 protein. This table has about 700,000 distinct CDR3 sequences, 12% to 15% appearing once. Germline values: CDR1 ENHRY, CDR2 SYGVKD. Trimming took off 0 bases at V and 7 bases at J, with 4 bases between the two ends. The CDR3 covers 12 residues. Study-wide findings and caveats: Most thyroid clonotypes that were expanded above 0.001 also turned up in blood.

This clonotype was seen many times. The antigen is unknown. The origin of this receptor is a woman aged 18-29 years with Graves' hyperthyroidism. V is TRBV10-3 and J is TRBJ1-5, with D hard to call. Sequencing was carried out using blood. The CDR3 nucleotides are TGTGCCATCAGTGAGTCAAGGCAGCCCCAGCATTTT. Protein product: CAISESRQPQHF.